This is a list of T cell receptor beta chains from one sample in a study of shared clonotypes between healthy human individuals. Profiled with immunoSEQ multiplex PCR; TCRdb holds only in-frame clones, not every one. Altogether roughly 700,000 clones are present, about 90% being singletons, with the ten largest covering 34%. Material for sequencing was memory CD8+ T cells from PBMCs. The receptors stem from a man younger than 35 in good health. Some clones in this sample may be carry-over from other donors' samples. The CDR3 runs from the conserved cysteine through the conserved F or W.

v_call	cdr3_aa
TRBV7-2	CASSPSPILAGGNYEQYF
TRBV29-1	CSVHHGEGSEQYF
TRBV6-6	CASSQRQEPRYNEQFF
TRBV7-2	CASSPWGPMGVREKLFF
TRBV15	CATSSTPQGYSYEQYF
TRBV28	CASSPGDPAGNSPLHF
TRBV5-4	CASSLDLGGETQYF
TRBV7-3	CASSLTGTPNTGELFF
TRBV18	CASSWTGGADTQYF
TRBV28	CASSLPPTEIQETQYF
TRBV7-2	CASSLSGMRENTDTQYF
TRBV4-3	CASSQGHSEQYF
TRBV5-1	CASSLGGLSYEQYF
TRBV7-8	CASSLDRSGTQYF
TRBV28	CASSFGEGSIQYF
TRBV28	CASSGLAGWNQETQYF
TRBV18	CASSPPDRLNTEAFF
TRBV4-3	CASSQVYGRVYGYTF
TRBV28	CASSQTGMNTEAFF
TRBV6-6	CASSYAAVNSPLHF
TRBV7-3	CASSSGLAVYNEQFF
TRBV7-9	CASSTGQGPNEQYF
TRBV7-9	CASSQSTERFRGAQYF
TRBV7-8	CASSLAHGSEQYF
TRBV10-2	CASSESYSDNYGYTF
TRBV7-9	CASSQGQLYEQYF
TRBV30	CAWSPGQGVNEQFF
TRBV7-9	CASSLALPDTEAFF
TRBV13	CASSSQELAGNTDTQYF
TRBV21-1	CASSKAERQGDADTQYF
TRBV15	CATSAGLAGEQYF
TRBV7-6	CASSLGDRPNTGELFF
TRBV2	CASRPLGRDLPETQYF
TRBV9	CASSVASDRAGEKLFF
TRBV7-9	CASSYVGDEQFF
TRBV4-2	CASSQDPAARVREQFF
TRBV5-1	CASSLYLGYEQYF